The rows below give T cell receptor beta chains drawn from one sample of a study of blood T cell repertoires in COVID-19. Method: immunoSEQ multiplex PCR; TCRdb's copy keeps in-frame clones and lacks some. The data contain about 25,000 clones, 65% to 90% of them singletons. Specimen: peripheral blood. Receptor source: a man aged 65-85 years with acute or convalescent COVID-19. CDR3s include the opening cysteine and the closing phenylalanine or tryptophan. The D gene is left open where the match is weak. Part of the rows lack a size; the others show once, few, many or a class for expanded clones.

d_gene	v_gene	j_gene	abundance	CDR3aa	CDR3nt
.	TRBV19	TRBJ1-3	.	CASSMAPSGNTIYF	TGTGCCAGTAGTATGGCCCCCTCTGGAAACACCATATATTTT
.	TRBV12-2	TRBJ2-1	.	CASRTWKGQGDVWSYNEQFF	TGTGCAAGTCGCACCTGGAAGGGACAGGGGGATGTGTGGTCCTACAATGAGCAGTTCTTC
.	TRBV5-4	TRBJ2-1	.	CASSLAQDNEQFF	TGTGCCAGCAGCTTGGCCCAGGACAATGAGCAGTTCTTC
.	TRBV4-3	TRBJ2-1	.	CASSHLGDLRNEQFF	TGCGCCAGCAGCCATCTAGGGGATTTAAGGAATGAGCAGTTCTTC
TRBD2	TRBV7-2	TRBJ2-7	.	CATTGTSGSYEQYF	TGTGCCACCACCGGGACTAGCGGCTCCTACGAGCAGTACTTC
TRBD2	TRBV7-2	TRBJ2-1	.	CASSRGLAGGPYNEQFF	TGTGCCAGCAGTCGAGGACTAGCGGGGGGGCCATACAATGAGCAGTTCTTC
TRBD2	TRBV7-2	TRBJ2-4	.	CASSLQREGIQYF	TGTGCCAGCAGCTTACAGCGGGAGGGCATTCAGTACTTC
TRBD2	TRBV19	TRBJ2-7	once	CASSSRSGRTYEQYF	TGTGCCAGTAGTTCACGTAGCGGGAGGACCTACGAGCAGTACTTC
TRBD1	TRBV9	TRBJ1-2	.	CASSVGEGTGGSHGYTF	TGTGCCAGCAGCGTAGGCGAAGGGACAGGGGGCAGTCATGGCTACACCTTC
.	TRBV5-1	TRBJ2-3	.	CASSWGAGAPQDTQYF	TGCGCCAGCAGCTGGGGCGCGGGGGCCCCGCAAGATACGCAGTATTTT
TRBD1	TRBV11-2	TRBJ2-3	.	CASSSGTGPSDTQYF	TGTGCCAGCAGCTCCGGGACAGGACCCTCAGATACGCAGTATTTT
.	TRBV15	TRBJ2-7	.	CATSSSRGPADEQYF	TGTGCCACCAGCAGTTCCAGGGGCCCAGCGGACGAGCAGTACTTC
.	TRBV29-1	TRBJ1-2	.	CSVERSSTGRDGYTF	TGCAGCGTTGAAAGGTCCTCAACGGGAAGAGATGGCTACACCTTC
TRBD1	TRBV7-8	TRBJ1-1	few	CASSYRGREGTEAFF	TGTGCCAGCAGTTATAGGGGGCGCGAGGGCACTGAAGCTTTCTTT
TRBD1	TRBV7-9	TRBJ1-1	.	CASSWGQGAGTEAFF	TGTGCCAGCAGCTGGGGACAGGGGGCCGGCACTGAAGCTTTCTTT
TRBD1	TRBV19	TRBJ1-1	.	CASSISRTGTGAFF	TGTGCCAGTAGTATCTCCCGGACAGGGACAGGAGCTTTCTTT
TRBD2	TRBV5-1	TRBJ2-7	once	CASSWGTSADSYEQYF	TGCGCCAGCAGCTGGGGGACTAGCGCCGATTCCTACGAGCAGTACTTC